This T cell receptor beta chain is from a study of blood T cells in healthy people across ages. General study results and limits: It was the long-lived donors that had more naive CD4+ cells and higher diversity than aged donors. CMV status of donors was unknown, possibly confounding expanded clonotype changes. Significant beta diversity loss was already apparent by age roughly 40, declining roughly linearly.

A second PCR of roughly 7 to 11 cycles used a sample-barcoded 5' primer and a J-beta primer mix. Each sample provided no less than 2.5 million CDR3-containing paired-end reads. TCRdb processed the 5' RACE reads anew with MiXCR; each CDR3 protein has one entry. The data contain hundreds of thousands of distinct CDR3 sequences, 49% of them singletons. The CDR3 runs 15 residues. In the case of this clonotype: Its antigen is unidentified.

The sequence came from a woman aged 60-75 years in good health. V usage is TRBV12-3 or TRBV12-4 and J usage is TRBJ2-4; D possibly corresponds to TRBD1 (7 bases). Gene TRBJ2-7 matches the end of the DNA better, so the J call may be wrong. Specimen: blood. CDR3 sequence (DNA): TGTGCCAGCAGTCAGGGGGGATTCGGTCACTACGAGCAGTACTTC. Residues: CASSQGGFGHYEQYF.